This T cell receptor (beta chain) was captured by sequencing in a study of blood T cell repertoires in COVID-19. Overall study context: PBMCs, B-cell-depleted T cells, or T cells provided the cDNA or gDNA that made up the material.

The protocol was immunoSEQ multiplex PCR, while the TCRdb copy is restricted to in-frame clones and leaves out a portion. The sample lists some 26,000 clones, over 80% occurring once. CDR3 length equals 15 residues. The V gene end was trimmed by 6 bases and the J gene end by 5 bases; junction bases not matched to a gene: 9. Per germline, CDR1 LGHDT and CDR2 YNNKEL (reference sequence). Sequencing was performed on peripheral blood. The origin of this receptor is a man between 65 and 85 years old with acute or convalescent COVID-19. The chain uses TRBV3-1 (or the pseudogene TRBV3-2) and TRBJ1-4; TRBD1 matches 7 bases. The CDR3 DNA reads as TGTGCCAGCAGTCGAGGACAGGCCGACAATGAAAAACTGTTTTTT. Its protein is CASSRGQADNEKLFF.